This T cell receptor beta chain was documented in a study of T-cell memory formation after mild COVID-19. Study findings and constraints: Chiefly within CM and EM were the contracting CD4+ clones; CD8+ ones were within EMRA.

One entry per CDR3 protein results from TCRdb running MiXCR on the 5' RACE reads. Of roughly 190,000 distinct CDR3 sequences detected, around 27% appear once; the ten largest clones hold 10% to 12%. Comments on this clonotype: Antigen unknown.

The CDR3 has 15 amino acids. The V end was cut by 5 bases, the J end by 4 bases, with 16 bases between. Germline CDR1 SGHDT, CDR2 YYEEEE. Sequencing was performed on PBMCs or a T cell subset sorted from them (not recorded which). The source is an adult woman who had mild COVID-19 (a few samples of this study predate the infection). Cell type and time point are not known. The chain links TRBV5-6 to TRBJ2-1; D unresolved. CDR3 bases: TGTGCCAGCAGTTTAGCCTTACATGGGTACAATGAGCAGTTCTTC. It yields the protein CASSLALHGYNEQFF.